A selection of T cell receptor beta chains follows, all from one sample in a study of STAT3 mutations in large granular lymphocyte leukemia. Sequencing used immunoSEQ multiplex PCR; TCRdb keeps in-frame clones, though not all of them. The data hold around 7,800 clones, with about nine tenths observed a single time. The sequencing sample was made of peripheral blood mononuclear cells. These receptors were taken from a man aged 45-65 years with T-cell large granular lymphocyte leukemia. Some clones in this sample may be carry-over from other donors' samples. CDR3s include the opening cysteine and the closing phenylalanine or tryptophan. Fields, in order: J gene, CDR3 length, V gene, CDR3 protein.

j_call: TRBJ2-3
cdr3_length: 17
v_call: TRBV27
cdr3_aa: CASSLEMGPTGPDTQYF

j_call: TRBJ2-1
cdr3_length: 15
v_call: TRBV7-3
cdr3_aa: CASSPGLAEYNEQFF

j_call: TRBJ2-1
cdr3_length: 14
v_call: TRBV19
cdr3_aa: CASSPGTGRHEQFF

j_call: TRBJ1-1
cdr3_length: 12
v_call: TRBV19
cdr3_aa: CASKGGGTEAFF

j_call: TRBJ2-1
cdr3_length: 15
v_call: TRBV2
cdr3_aa: CASRSGAGVGNEQFF

j_call: TRBJ2-3
cdr3_length: 11
v_call: TRBV7-2
cdr3_aa: CASSLLDTQYF

j_call: TRBJ2-1
cdr3_length: 15
v_call: TRBV6-4
cdr3_aa: CASSDGRGGHNEQFF

j_call: TRBJ1-2
cdr3_length: 15
v_call: TRBV5-1
cdr3_aa: CASSLASARNYGYTF

j_call: TRBJ2-1
cdr3_length: 15
v_call: TRBV5-6
cdr3_aa: CASSLVAGGTNEQFF

j_call: TRBJ2-4
cdr3_length: 17
v_call: TRBV7-9
cdr3_aa: CASSLALSTWAKNIQYF

j_call: TRBJ1-1
cdr3_length: 13
v_call: TRBV30
cdr3_aa: CAWSVRSGTEAFF

j_call: TRBJ1-2
cdr3_length: 15
v_call: TRBV19
cdr3_aa: CASSPPGGKNYGYTF

j_call: TRBJ2-6
cdr3_length: 16
v_call: TRBV21-1
cdr3_aa: CASSKFRGAGANVLTF

j_call: TRBJ2-2
cdr3_length: 15
v_call: TRBV5-1
cdr3_aa: CASSLDRHDTGELFF

j_call: TRBJ1-4
cdr3_length: 14
v_call: TRBV5-6
cdr3_aa: CASSLHAGVEKLFF

j_call: TRBJ2-7
cdr3_length: 15
v_call: TRBV5-4
cdr3_aa: CASSPGRGLQYEQYF